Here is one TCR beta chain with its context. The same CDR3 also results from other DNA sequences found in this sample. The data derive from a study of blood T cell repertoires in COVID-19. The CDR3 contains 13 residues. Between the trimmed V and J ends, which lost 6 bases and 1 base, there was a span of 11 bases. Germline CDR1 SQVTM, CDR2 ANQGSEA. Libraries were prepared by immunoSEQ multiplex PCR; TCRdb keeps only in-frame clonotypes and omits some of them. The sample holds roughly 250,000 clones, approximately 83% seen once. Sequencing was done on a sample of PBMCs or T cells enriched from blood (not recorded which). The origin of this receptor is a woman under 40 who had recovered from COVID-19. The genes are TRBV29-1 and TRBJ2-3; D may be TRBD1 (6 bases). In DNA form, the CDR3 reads TGCAGCGTGGACAGTGCTGGCACAGATACGCAGTATTTT. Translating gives CSVDSAGTDTQYF.